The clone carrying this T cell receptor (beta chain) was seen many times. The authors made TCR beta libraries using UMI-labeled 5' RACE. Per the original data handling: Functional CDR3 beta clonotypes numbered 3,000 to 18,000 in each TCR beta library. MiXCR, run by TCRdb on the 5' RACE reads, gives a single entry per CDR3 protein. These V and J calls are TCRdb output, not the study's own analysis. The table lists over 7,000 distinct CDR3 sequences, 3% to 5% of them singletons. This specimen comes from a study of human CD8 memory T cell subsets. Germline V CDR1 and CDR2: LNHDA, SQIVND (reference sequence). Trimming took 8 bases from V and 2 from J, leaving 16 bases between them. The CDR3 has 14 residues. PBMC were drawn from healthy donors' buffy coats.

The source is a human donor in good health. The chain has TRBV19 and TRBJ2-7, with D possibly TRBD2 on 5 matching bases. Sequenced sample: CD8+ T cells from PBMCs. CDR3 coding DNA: TGTGCCAGTGGTGACGGCGGGCCGACCTACGAGCAGTACTTC. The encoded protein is CASGDGGPTYEQYF.